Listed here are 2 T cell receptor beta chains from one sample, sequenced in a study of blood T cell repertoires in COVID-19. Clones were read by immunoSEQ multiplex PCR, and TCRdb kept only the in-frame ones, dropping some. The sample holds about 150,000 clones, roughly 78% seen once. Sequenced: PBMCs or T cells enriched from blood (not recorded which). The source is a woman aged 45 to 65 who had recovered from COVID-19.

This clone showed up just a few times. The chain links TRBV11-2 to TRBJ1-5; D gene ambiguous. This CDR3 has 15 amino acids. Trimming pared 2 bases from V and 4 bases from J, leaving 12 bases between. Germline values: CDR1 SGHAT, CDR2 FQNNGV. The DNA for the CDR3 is TGTGCCAGCAGCTTACAGTCTGGGGAGAATCAGCCCCAGCATTTT. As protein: CASSLQSGENQPQHF.

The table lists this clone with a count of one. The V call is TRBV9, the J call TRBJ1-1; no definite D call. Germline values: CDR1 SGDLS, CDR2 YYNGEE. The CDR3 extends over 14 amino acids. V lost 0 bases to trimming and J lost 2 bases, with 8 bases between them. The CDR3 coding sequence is TGTGCCAGCAGCGTAGATGCAGTAAACACTGAAGCTTTCTTT. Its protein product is CASSVDAVNTEAFF.